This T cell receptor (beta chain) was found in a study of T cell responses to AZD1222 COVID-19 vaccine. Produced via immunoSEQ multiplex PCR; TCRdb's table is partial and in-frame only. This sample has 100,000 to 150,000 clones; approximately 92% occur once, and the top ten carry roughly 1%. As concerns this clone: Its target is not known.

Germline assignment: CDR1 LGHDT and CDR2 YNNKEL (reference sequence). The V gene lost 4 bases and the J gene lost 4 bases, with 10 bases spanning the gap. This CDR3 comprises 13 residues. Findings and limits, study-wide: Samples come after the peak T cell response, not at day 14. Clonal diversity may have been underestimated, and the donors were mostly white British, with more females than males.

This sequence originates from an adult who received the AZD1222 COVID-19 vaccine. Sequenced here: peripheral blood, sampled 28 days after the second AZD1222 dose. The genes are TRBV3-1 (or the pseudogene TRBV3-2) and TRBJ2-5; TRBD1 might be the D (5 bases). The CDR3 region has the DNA TGTGCCAGCAGCCGCCAGGGTATAGAGACCCAGTACTTC. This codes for CASSRQGIETQYF.